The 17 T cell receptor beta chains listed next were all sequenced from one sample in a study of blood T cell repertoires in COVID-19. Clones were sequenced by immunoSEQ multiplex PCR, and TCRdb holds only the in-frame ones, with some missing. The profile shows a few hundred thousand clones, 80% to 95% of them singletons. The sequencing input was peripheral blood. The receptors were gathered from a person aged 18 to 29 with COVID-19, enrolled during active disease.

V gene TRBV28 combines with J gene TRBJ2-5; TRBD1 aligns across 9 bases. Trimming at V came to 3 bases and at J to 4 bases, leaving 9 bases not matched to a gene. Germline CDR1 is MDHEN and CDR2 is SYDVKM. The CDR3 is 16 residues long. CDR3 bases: TGTGCCAGCAGTTTTAATCCTGGGACAGGGTCAGAGACCCAGTACTTC. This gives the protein CASSFNPGTGSETQYF. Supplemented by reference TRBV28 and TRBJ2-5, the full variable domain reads DVKVTQSSRYLVKRTGEKVFLECVQDMDHENMFWYRQDPGLGLRLIYFSYDVKMKEKGDIPEGYSVSREKKERFSLILESASTNQTSMYLCASSFNPGTGSETQYFGPGTRLLVL.

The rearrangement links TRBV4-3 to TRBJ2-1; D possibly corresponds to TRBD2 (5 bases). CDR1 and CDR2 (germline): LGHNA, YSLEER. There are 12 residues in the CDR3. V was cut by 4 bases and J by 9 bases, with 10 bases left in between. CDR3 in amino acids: CASSPGNVEQFF. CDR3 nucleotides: TGCGCCAGCAGCCCCGGGAATGTTGAGCAGTTCTTC.

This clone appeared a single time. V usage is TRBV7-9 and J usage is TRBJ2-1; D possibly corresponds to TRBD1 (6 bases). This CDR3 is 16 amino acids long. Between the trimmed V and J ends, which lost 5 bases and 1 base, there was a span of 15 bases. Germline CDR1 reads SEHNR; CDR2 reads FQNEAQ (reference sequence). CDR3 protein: CASSIGPDRSYNEQFF. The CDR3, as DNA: TGTGCCAGCAGCATTGGACCAGACAGGTCCTACAATGAGCAGTTCTTC.

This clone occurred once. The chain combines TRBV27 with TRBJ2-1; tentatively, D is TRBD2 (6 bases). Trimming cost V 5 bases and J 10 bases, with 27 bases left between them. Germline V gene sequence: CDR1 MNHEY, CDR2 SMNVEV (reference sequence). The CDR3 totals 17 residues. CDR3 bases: TGTGCCAGCAGTAGCCTTTTTGCCGGGACTGATTACTCGGAGCAGTTCTTC. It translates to CASSSLFAGTDYSEQFF.

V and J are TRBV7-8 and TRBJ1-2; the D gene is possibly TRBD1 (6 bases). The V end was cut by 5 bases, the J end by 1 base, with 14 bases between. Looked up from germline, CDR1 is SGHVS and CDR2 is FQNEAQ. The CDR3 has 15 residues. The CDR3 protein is CASSLSDRFNYGYTF. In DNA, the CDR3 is TGTGCCAGCAGCCTCTCGGACAGATTTAACTATGGCTACACCTTC.

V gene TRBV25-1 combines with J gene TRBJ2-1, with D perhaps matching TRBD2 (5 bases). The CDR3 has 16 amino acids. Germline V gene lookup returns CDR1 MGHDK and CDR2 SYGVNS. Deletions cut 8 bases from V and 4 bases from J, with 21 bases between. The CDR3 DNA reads TGTGCCAGCGCCGTGTTTGAGGGCACTACTTACAATGAGCAGTTCTTC. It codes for CASAVFEGTTYNEQFF.

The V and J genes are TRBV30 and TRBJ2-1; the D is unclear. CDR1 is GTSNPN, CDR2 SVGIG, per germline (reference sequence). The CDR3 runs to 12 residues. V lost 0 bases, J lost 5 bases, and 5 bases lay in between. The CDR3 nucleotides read TGTGCCTGGAGTGTTTCAAACAATGAGCAGTTCTTC. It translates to CAWSVSNNEQFF.

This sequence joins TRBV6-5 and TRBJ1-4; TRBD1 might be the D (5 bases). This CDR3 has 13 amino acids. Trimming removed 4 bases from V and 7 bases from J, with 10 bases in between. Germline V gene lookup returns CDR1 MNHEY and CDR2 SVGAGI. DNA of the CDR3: TGTGCCAGCAGTTCTGGGACTTTTGAAAAACTGTTTTTT. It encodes CASSSGTFEKLFF.

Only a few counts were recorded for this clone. CDR3 residues: CASSLEFTSDYEQYF. In nucleotides, the CDR3 is TGTGCCAGCAGCTTAGAGTTTACTAGCGACTACGAGCAGTACTTC. The chain recombines TRBV7-9 with TRBJ2-7, with TRBD2 matching 7 bases. Looked up from germline, CDR1 is SEHNR and CDR2 is FQNEAQ (reference sequence). Trimming at V came to 1 base and at J to 3 bases, leaving 6 bases not matched to a gene. CDR3 length equals 15 residues.

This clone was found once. The CDR3 sequence is CASSYTLRGEGLPYGYTF. The CDR3 bases are TGTGCCAGCAGCTATACCCTCAGGGGTGAAGGCCTACCCTATGGCTACACCTTC. The chain has TRBV5-6 and TRBJ1-2; D perhaps matches TRBD1 (6 bases). CDR1 is SGHDT and CDR2 is YYEEEE in the germline V gene. V was trimmed by 3 bases and J by 4 bases, leaving 25 bases between them. This CDR3 has 18 amino acids.

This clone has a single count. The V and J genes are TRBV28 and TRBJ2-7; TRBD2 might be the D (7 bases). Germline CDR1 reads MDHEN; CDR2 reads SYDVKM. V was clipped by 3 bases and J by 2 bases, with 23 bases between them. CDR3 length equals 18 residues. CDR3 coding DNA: TGTGCCAGCAGTTTGAGCGTCCGGGGGGCAGACCAAACCTACGAGCAGTACTTC. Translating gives CASSLSVRGADQTYEQYF.

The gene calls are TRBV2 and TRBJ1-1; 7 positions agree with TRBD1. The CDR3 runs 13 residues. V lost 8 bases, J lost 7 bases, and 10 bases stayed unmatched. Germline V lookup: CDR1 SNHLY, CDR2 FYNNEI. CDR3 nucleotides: TGTGCCAGCGAGAATAGGGGGCCGAATGAAGCTTTCTTT. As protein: CASENRGPNEAFF. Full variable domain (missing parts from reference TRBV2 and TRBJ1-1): EPEVTQTPSHQVTQMGQEVILRCVPISNHLYFYWYRQILGQKVEFLVSFYNNEISEKSEIFDDQFSVERPDGSNFTLKIRSTKLEDSAMYFCASENRGPNEAFFGQGTRLTVV.

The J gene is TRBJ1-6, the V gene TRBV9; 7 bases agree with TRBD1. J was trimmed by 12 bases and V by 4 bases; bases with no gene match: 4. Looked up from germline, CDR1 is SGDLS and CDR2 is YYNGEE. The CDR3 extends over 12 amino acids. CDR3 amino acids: CASSPGGGPLHF. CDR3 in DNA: TGTGCCAGCAGCCCAGGGGGTGGACCCCTCCACTTT. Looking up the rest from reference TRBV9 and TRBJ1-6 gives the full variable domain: DSGVTQTPKHLITATGQRVTLRCSPRSGDLSVYWYQQSLDQGLQFLIQYYNGEERAKGNILERFSAQQFPDLHSELNLSSLELGDSALYFCASSPGGGPLHFGNGTRLTVT.

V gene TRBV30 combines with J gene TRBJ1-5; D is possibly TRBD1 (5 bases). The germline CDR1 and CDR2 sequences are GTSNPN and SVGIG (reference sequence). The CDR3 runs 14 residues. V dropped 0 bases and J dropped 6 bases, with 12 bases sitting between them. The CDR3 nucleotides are TGTGCCTGGAGTGTGGGGGGTCTGGGTCAGCCCCAGCATTTT. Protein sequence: CAWSVGGLGQPQHF.

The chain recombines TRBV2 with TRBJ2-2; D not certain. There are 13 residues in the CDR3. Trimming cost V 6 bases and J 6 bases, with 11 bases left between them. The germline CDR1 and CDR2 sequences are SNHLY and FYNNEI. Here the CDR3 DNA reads TGTGCCAGCAGCGCACTCCCGCCCGGGGAGCTGTTTTTT. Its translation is CASSALPPGELFF.

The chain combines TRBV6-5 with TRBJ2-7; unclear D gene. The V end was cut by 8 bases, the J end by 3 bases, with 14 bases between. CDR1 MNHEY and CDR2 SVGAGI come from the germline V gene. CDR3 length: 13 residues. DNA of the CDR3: TGTGCCAGCTCCCGACAAGTGTACTACGAGCAGTACTTC. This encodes CASSRQVYYEQYF.

This chain's CDR3 is CASSLESGYTF. CDR3 in DNA: TGTGCCAGCAGCTTGGAGAGTGGCTACACCTTC. The chain joins TRBV5-4 to TRBJ1-2; D unresolved. V lost 0 bases to trimming and J lost 7 bases, with 4 bases between them. Germline assignment: CDR1 SGHNT and CDR2 YYREEE (reference sequence). CDR3 length equals 11 residues.